The source of this TCR beta chain is a study of blood T cell repertoires in COVID-19. The data were produced by immunoSEQ multiplex PCR, yet TCRdb's version contains in-frame clones alone and is incomplete. Seen here are roughly 360,000 clones, around 89% observed once, and the top ten hold approximately 1%. This CDR3 spans 15 amino acids. From germline, CDR1 is SGHRS and CDR2 YFSETQ. V shed 3 bases, J shed 8 bases, and the junction held 9 bases outside the gene matches. The sample was PBMCs or T cells enriched from blood (not recorded which). This chain uses TRBV5-1 with TRBJ1-4, with 8 bases matching TRBD1. The origin of this receptor is a woman under 40 with acute COVID-19. CDR3 residues: CASSWVTGEREKLFF. The CDR3 nucleotides read TGCGCCAGCAGCTGGGTGACAGGGGAGAGGGAAAAACTGTTTTTT. The complete variable domain, with remaining parts taken from reference TRBV5-1 and TRBJ1-4, reads KAGVTQTPRYLIKTRGQQVTLSCSPISGHRSVSWYQQTPGQGLQFLFEYFSETQRNKGNFPGRFSGRQFSNSRSEMNVSTLELGDSALYLCASSWVTGEREKLFFGSGTQLSVL.